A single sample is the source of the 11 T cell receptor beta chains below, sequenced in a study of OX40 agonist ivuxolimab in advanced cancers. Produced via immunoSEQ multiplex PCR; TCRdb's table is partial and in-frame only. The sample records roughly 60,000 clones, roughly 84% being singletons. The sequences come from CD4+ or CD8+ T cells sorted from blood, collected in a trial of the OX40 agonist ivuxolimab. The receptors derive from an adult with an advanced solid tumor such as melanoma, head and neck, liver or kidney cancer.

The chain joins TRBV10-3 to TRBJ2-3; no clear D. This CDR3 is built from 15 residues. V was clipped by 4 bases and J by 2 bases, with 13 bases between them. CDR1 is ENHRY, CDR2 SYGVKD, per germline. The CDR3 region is CAISVDKGNTDTQYF. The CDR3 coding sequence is TGTGCCATCAGTGTAGACAAAGGAAACACAGATACGCAGTATTTT.

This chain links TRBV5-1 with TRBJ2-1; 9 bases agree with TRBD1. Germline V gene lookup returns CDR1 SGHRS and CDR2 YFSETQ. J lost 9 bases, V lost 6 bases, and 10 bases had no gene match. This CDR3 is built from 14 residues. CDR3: CASTDSDRGPEQFF. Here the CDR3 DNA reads TGCGCCAGCACGGACTCGGACAGGGGACCTGAGCAGTTCTTC. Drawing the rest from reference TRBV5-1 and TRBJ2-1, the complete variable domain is KAGVTQTPRYLIKTRGQQVTLSCSPISGHRSVSWYQQTPGQGLQFLFEYFSETQRNKGNFPGRFSGRQFSNSRSEMNVSTLELGDSALYLCASTDSDRGPEQFFGPGTRLTVL.

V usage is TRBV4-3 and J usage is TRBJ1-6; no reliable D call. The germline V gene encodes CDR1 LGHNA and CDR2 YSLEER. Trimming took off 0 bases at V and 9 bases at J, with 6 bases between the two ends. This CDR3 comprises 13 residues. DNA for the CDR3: TGCGCCAGCAGCCAAGAAAGGGTTTCACCCCTCCACTTT. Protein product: CASSQERVSPLHF.

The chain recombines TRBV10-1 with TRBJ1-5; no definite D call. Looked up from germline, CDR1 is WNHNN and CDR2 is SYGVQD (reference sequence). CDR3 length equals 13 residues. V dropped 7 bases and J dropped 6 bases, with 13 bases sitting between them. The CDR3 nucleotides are TGCGCCAGCACCAGAGAGGCCCCTCAGCCCCAGCATTTT. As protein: CASTREAPQPQHF.

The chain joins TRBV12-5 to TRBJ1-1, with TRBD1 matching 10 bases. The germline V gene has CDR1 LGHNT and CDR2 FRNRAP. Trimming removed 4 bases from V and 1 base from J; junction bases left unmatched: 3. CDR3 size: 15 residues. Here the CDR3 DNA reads TGTGCTAGTGGTTCCGGGACAGGGGCGAACACTGAAGCTTTCTTT. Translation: CASGSGTGANTEAFF.

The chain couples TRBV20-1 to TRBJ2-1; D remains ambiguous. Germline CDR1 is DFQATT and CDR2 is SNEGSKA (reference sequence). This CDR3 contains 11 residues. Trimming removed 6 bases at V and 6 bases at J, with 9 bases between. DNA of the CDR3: TGCAGTGCCGTCCTACTCAATGAGCAGTTCTTC. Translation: CSAVLLNEQFF.

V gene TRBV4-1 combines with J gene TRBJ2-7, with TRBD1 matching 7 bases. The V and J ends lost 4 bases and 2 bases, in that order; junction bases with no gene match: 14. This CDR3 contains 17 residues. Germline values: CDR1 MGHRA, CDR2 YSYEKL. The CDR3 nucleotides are TGCGCCAGCAGCCCAACCCGACAGGGATCCGGAGCCTACGAGCAGTACTTC. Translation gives CASSPTRQGSGAYEQYF.

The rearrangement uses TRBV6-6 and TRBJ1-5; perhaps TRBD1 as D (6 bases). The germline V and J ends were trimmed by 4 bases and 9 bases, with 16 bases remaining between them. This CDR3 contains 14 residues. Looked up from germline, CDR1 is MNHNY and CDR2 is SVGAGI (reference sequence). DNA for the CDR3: TGTGCCAGCAGTTCCGCAGGGGAGATCAGGCCCCAGCATTTT. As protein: CASSSAGEIRPQHF.

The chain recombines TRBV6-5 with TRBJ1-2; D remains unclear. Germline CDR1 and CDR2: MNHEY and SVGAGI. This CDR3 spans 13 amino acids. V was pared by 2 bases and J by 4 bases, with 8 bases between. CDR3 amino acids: CASSYGAGYGYTF. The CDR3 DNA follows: TGTGCCAGCAGTTACGGAGCAGGCTATGGCTACACCTTC.

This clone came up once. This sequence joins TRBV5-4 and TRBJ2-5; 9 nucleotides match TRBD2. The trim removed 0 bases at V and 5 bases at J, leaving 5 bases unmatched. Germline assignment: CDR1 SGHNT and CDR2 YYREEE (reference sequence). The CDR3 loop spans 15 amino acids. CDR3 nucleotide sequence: TGTGCCAGCAGCTTGGGGGTAGCGGGAGTGGAGACCCAGTACTTC. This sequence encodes CASSLGVAGVETQYF. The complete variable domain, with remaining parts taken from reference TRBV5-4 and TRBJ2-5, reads ETGVTQSPTHLIKTRGQQVTLRCSSQSGHNTVSWYQQALGQGPQFIFQYYREEENGRGNFPPRFSGLQFPNYSSELNVNALELDDSALYLCASSLGVAGVETQYFGPGTRLLVL.

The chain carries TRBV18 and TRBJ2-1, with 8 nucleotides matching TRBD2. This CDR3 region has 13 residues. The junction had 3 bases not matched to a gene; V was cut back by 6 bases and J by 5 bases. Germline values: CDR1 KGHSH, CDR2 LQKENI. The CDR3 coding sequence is TGTGCCAGCTCCAAGACTAGCGACAATGAGCAGTTCTTC. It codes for CASSKTSDNEQFF.